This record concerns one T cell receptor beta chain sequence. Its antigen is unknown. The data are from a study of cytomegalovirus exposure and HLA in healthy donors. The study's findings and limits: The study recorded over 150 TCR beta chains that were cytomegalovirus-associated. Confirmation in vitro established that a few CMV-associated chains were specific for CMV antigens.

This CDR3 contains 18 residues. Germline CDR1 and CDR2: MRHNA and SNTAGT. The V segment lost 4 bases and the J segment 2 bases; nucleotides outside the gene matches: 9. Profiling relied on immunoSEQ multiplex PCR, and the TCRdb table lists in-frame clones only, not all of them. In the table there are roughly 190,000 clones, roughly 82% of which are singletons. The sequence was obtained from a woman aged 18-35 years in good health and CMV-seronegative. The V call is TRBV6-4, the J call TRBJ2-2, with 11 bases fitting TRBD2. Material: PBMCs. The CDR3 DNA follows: TGTGCCAGCAGTGCACAGGGACTAGCGGCTATAAACACCGGGGAGCTGTTTTTT. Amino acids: CASSAQGLAAINTGELFF.